This is a list of T cell receptor beta chains from one sample in a study of identical twins. TCRdb redid the calling of the 5' RACE reads with MiXCR, one entry per CDR3 protein. The sample consists of approximately 690,000 distinct CDR3 sequences, over 5% of them appearing once. Source material: naive T cells sorted from blood. These TCRs come from a man aged 18 to 29 in good health. Each CDR3 is given with its conserved first and last residue. Each record gives: J gene, V gene, CDR3 protein.

J: TRBJ1-1; V: TRBV6-6; CDR3: CASSQPMNTEAFF
J: TRBJ2-3; V: TRBV2; CDR3: CATALSTDTQYF
J: TRBJ2-2; V: TRBV2; CDR3: CASSERQGGPWTGELFF
J: TRBJ2-3; V: TRBV5-1; CDR3: CASSLGLAGDRGTDTQYF
J: TRBJ1-1; V: TRBV20-1; CDR3: CTGGAGTEAFF
J: TRBJ2-7; V: TRBV9; CDR3: CASNLAGASYEQYF
J: TRBJ2-1; V: TRBV2; CDR3: CASSQLTKQGRKQFF
J: TRBJ2-1; V: TRBV5-1; CDR3: CASSGGQGFEQFF
J: TRBJ2-3; V: TRBV12-3/TRBV12-4; CDR3: CASRTDSTDTQYF
J: TRBJ2-7; V: TRBV7-9; CDR3: CASSEGAGGFYEQYF
J: TRBJ2-2; V: TRBV6-2/TRBV6-3; CDR3: CASSYGRPSNTGELFF
J: TRBJ1-1; V: TRBV6-5; CDR3: CASSYFGGGNTEAFF
J: TRBJ1-2; V: TRBV29-1; CDR3: CSVEPPPGYTF
J: TRBJ2-3; V: TRBV5-1; CDR3: CASRPVISSGISQYF
J: TRBJ1-2; V: TRBV12-3/TRBV12-4; CDR3: CASSFGGGYTF
J: TRBJ1-6; V: TRBV14; CDR3: CASSQVRGSYSPLHF
J: TRBJ2-1; V: TRBV10-1; CDR3: CARGTSVNNEQFF